One sample yielded the 9 T cell receptor beta chains listed below, sequenced in a study of blood T cells in healthy people across ages (dated by TCRdb to 2015 to 2017). The library relied on 5' RACE. For sequencing, an Illumina HiSeq 2500 was employed. A second PCR of roughly 6 to 11 cycles was run with a J-beta primer mix and a sample-barcoded 5' primer. The public reads were reanalyzed by TCRdb: fastp trimming at Q25, MiXCR alignment, in-frame beta chains only. Rows with a matching CDR3 protein are joined into one entry that keeps the most common DNA and genes. A total of roughly 900,000 distinct CDR3 sequences appear in this sample, 40% to 60% of them only once. Clones ranked in the top ten supply 13% of the sample. The sequenced sample consisted of blood. The receptors come from a man aged 30 to 45 in good health.

The CDR3 here is CSAPPVLAKNIQYF. In DNA form, the CDR3 reads TGCAGTGCCCCGCCGGTTTTAGCCAAAAACATTCAGTACTTC. The genes are TRBV20-1 and TRBJ2-4; D call uncertain. CDR3 length: 14 amino acids. V lost 6 bases and J 0 bases, leaving 12 bases between the germline ends. CDR1 and CDR2 from the germline V gene are DFQATT and SNEGSKA (reference sequence).

In its sample, this clonotype was seen a few times. The rearrangement uses TRBV12-3 or TRBV12-4 and TRBJ2-5; 9 bases align to TRBD2. The J segment lost 11 bases and the V segment lost 7 bases, leaving 11 bases of the junction unmatched. There are 13 residues in the CDR3. The CDR3 DNA sequence: TGTGCCAGCACCCTTCCTAGCGGGGCGGAGCAGTACTTC. Translating it yields CASTLPSGAEQYF.

This rearrangement joins TRBV18 to TRBJ2-7, with a tentative D call TRBD1 (6 bases). The J call may be in error: the DNA end matches TRBJ2-4 better. The CDR3 has 15 residues. Germline CDR1 and CDR2: KGHSH and LQKENI. In nucleotides, the CDR3 is TGTGCCAGCTCACCGGCAGGGGTTTTGGAAAACATTCAGTACTTC. Translation: CASSPAGVLENIQYF.

This clonotype was seen a few times. The rearrangement uses TRBV27 and TRBJ2-3; TRBD1 might be the D (5 bases). This CDR3 comprises 14 residues. The germline CDR1 and CDR2 sequences are MNHEY and SMNVEV (reference sequence). The V and J ends lost 5 bases and 2 bases respectively, with 11 bases between them. The CDR3 sequence is CASSPRTITDTQYF. In DNA form, the CDR3 reads TGTGCCAGCAGTCCGCGGACAATCACAGATACGCAGTATTTT.

This clonotype was counted a few times. J is TRBJ1-1 and V is TRBV7-2; the D is unclear. The CDR3 has 15 residues. Germline assignment: CDR1 SGHTA and CDR2 FQGNSA. V lost 1 base, J lost 4 bases, and 13 bases lay in between. This chain's CDR3 is CASSLGRKSGTEAFF. The CDR3 coding sequence is TGTGCCAGCAGCTTAGGTAGGAAATCGGGCACTGAAGCTTTCTTT. The complete variable domain, with remaining parts taken from reference TRBV7-2 and TRBJ1-1, reads GAGVSQSPSNKVTEKGKDVELRCDPISGHTALYWYRQSLGQGLEFLIYFQGNSAPDKSGLPSDRFSAERTGGSVSTLTIQRTQQEDSAVYLCASSLGRKSGTEAFFGQGTRLTVV.

The CDR3 loop is CASSGPGLEYNEQFF. The CDR3, as DNA: TGTGCCAGCAGCGGCCCGGGACTAGAATACAATGAGCAGTTCTTC. This sequence joins TRBV11-2 and TRBJ2-1, with 8 bases that match TRBD2. The CDR3 totals 15 residues. V was pared by 5 bases and J by 4 bases, with 7 bases of the junction left unmatched. The germline CDR1 and CDR2 sequences are SGHAT and FQNNGV.

This clonotype was detected a few times. The rearrangement uses TRBV6-2 or TRBV6-3 and TRBJ1-2, with a weak D call TRBD1 (5 bases). Germline V gene lookup returns CDR1 MNHEY and CDR2 SVGEGT. The CDR3 has 14 residues. V was pared by 6 bases and J by 8 bases, with 19 bases between. The CDR3 nucleotides are TGTGCCAGCAGCTTTGACCGAAGGGGCGGCGGCTACACCTTC. Its translation is CASSFDRRGGGYTF.

This clonotype was seen more than once but under ten times. The V and J genes are TRBV7-9 and TRBJ2-5; 7 nucleotides agree with TRBD2. Trimming cost V 5 bases and J 2 bases; bases outside gene matches: 11. The germline CDR1 and CDR2 sequences are SEHNR and FQNEAQ (reference sequence). The CDR3 sequence is 16 residues long. This CDR3 is CASSPQTSRTQETQYF. The DNA of the CDR3 is TGTGCCAGCAGCCCTCAGACTAGCCGAACGCAAGAGACCCAGTACTTC.

This clonotype occurred many times. The chain has TRBV6-4 and TRBJ2-3; weak D call: TRBD1 (5 bases). This CDR3 region has 15 residues. V was cut by 5 bases and J by 6 bases, with 18 bases left in between. Germline assignment: CDR1 MRHNA and CDR2 SNTAGT. The chain's CDR3 is CASSPVLQDLDTQYF. The CDR3 nucleotides are TGTGCCAGCAGTCCCGTTCTACAGGATTTGGATACGCAGTATTTT.